This T cell receptor beta chain was recorded in a study of blood T cell repertoires in COVID-19. At the level of the study: Donors in the United States, Italy and Spain gave samples during acute or convalescent COVID-19. T cells, B-cell-depleted T cells, or PBMCs supplied cDNA or gDNA.

The CDR3 has 15 amino acids. V trimming: 4 bases; J trimming: 4 bases; junction bases outside the gene matches: 6. Germline CDR1 reads SGDLS; CDR2 reads YYNGEE. Enrolled during active infection, Seattle patients were then followed longitudinally. Original methodology: Reference gene primer amplification gave nucleated cell count estimates. Clones were read by immunoSEQ multiplex PCR, and TCRdb kept only the in-frame ones, dropping some. V, J and clone size derive from that table, while D and trimming were established from the DNA sequence. The table shows a few hundred thousand clones, with 80% to 90% occurring only once.

The chain couples TRBV9 to TRBJ1-2, with TRBD1 identical over 11 bases. The clonotype comes from a woman aged 25 to 39 with COVID-19, enrolled during active disease. Sequencing was done on a sample of peripheral blood. The DNA of the CDR3 is TGTGCCAGCAGCTTCCGGGACAGGGGGACCTATGGCTACACCTTC. It is translated as CASSFRDRGTYGYTF.